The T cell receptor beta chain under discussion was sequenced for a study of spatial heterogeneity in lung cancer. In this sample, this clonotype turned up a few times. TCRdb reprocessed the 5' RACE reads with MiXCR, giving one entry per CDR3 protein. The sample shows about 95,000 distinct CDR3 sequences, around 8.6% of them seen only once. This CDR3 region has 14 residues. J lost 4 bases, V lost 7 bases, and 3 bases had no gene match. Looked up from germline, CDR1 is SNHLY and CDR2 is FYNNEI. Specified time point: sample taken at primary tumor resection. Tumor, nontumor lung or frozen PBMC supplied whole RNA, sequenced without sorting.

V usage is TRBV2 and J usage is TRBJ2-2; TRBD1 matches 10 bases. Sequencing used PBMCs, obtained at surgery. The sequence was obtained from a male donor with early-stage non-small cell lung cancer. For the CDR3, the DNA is TGTGCCAGCAACCGGGACAGGGGCACCGGGGAGCTGTTTTTT. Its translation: CASNRDRGTGELFF.